Below, 25 T cell receptor beta chains from the same sample are listed, as sequenced in a study of glioma-infiltrating T cells. The iRepertoire nested amplicon-rescue multiplex PCR amplified TCR alpha and beta CDR3s from RNA. In TCRdb, the multiplex PCR reads were re-called with MiXCR into one record per CDR3 protein. This repertoire shows around 350,000 distinct CDR3 sequences, more than 35% found once; its top ten account for more than 10%. Sequenced material: glioma tissue, nonneoplastic brain tissue, or PBMCs (not recorded which). The receptor set was obtained from a human donor with low-grade glioma or glioblastoma, undergoing nonglioma brain surgery, or in good health (not recorded which).

The CDR3 sequence is CAWTPWGDGYTF. The CDR3 bases are TGTGCCTGGACCCCATGGGGGGATGGCTACACCTTC. J is TRBJ1-2 and V is TRBV30; D may be TRBD1 (5 bases). Germline assignment: CDR1 GTSNPN and CDR2 SVGIG (reference sequence). Trimming pared 4 bases from V and 6 bases from J, leaving 12 bases between. The CDR3 has 12 residues.

Concerning this clonotype itself: A much larger clone lies one base from this, so it may be a read error. The chain is built from TRBV27 and TRBJ1-1; D gene uncertain. CDR1 and CDR2 (germline): MNHEY, SMNVEV (reference sequence). This CDR3 has 13 residues. The CDR3 nucleotides read TGTGCCAGCAGTTTTGTACGCCGGACTGGAGCTTTCTTT. Translated, it gives CASSFVRRTGAFF.

The chain has TRBV12-3 or TRBV12-4 and TRBJ1-2, with 9 bases fitting TRBD1. The ends lost 4 bases at V and 7 bases at J; junction bases unmatched: 1. CDR3 size: 12 residues. The CDR3 spells CASSWDRAGYTF. CDR3 nucleotide sequence: TGTGCCAGCAGTTGGGACAGGGCTGGCTACACCTTC.

This clonotype has at least ten counts. The chain has TRBV28 and TRBJ1-5; D unclear. V lost 4 bases and J lost 2, with 12 bases in between. There are 15 residues in the CDR3. CDR1 and CDR2 from the germline V gene are MDHEN and SYDVKM. DNA of the CDR3: TGTGCCAGCAGTTATCTCTCCGAACGCAATCAGCCCCAGCATTTT. Translated, it gives CASSYLSERNQPQHF.

This clonotype was counted at least ten times. The chain uses TRBV6-2 or TRBV6-3 and TRBJ2-1; TRBD1 aligns across 9 bases. In germline, CDR1 is MNHEY, CDR2 SVGEGT. This CDR3 is 15 amino acids long. V shed 2 bases and J 7 bases; nucleotides not matched to a gene: 6. The CDR3 sequence: CASSYHRDRVNEQFF. The DNA for the CDR3 is TGTGCCAGCAGTTACCACCGGGACAGGGTAAATGAGCAGTTCTTC.

The chain combines TRBV4-1 with TRBJ1-5; D unclear. The CDR3 is made up of 15 amino acids. V lost 1 base to trimming and J lost 3 bases, with 10 bases between them. Germline V CDR1 and CDR2: MGHRA, YSYEKL. This CDR3 is CASSQVISNNQPQHF. CDR3 nucleotides: TGCGCCAGCAGCCAAGTTATTTCGAACAATCAGCCCCAGCATTTT.

This clonotype was recorded a few times. The chain employs TRBV6-2 or TRBV6-3 and TRBJ2-1; D may correspond to TRBD1 or TRBD2 (5 bases each). The germline V gene encodes CDR1 MNHEY and CDR2 SVGEGT. The CDR3 is made up of 17 amino acids. Trimming stripped 6 bases from V and 0 bases from J, with 18 bases between. The DNA for the CDR3 is TGTGCCAGCAGCCCATCCAGAGGGGCTGACTCCTACAATGAGCAGTTCTTC. Protein: CASSPSRGADSYNEQFF.

This clonotype has ten or more counts. This chain connects TRBV27 to TRBJ2-3, with 12 nucleotides matching TRBD2. The CDR3 sequence is 15 residues long. Germline CDR1 reads MNHEY; CDR2 reads SMNVEV (reference sequence). Germline trimming cut 4 bases from V and 4 bases from J; bases unmatched to any gene: 3. The CDR3 loop is CASSYLAGGPDTQYF. In DNA, the CDR3 is TGTGCCAGCAGTTATCTAGCGGGAGGGCCAGATACGCAGTATTTT.

This chain's CDR3 is CASSPGLEYEQYF. The CDR3 DNA reads TGTGCCAGCTCGCCCGGACTAGAATACGAGCAGTACTTC. The V gene is TRBV18, the J gene TRBJ2-7; TRBD2 agrees at 7 bases. The junction had 6 bases not matched to a gene; V was cut back by 6 bases and J by 4 bases. The CDR3 is 13 amino acids. Germline values: CDR1 KGHSH, CDR2 LQKENI.

To note about this clonotype: A much more abundant neighbour one base away suggests this may be a read error. This chain joins TRBV27 and TRBJ2-7; TRBD1 agrees at 9 bases. Looked up from germline, CDR1 is MNHEY and CDR2 is SMNVEV (reference sequence). The CDR3 covers 16 residues. The CDR3 nucleotides read TGTACCAGCAGATCCTTGGACAGGGGTTTTCCCTACGAGCAGTACTTC. Encoded protein: CTSRSLDRGFPYEQYF.

This chain connects TRBV7-2 to TRBJ2-1, with 8 bases matching TRBD1. The CDR3 covers 13 residues. J lost 10 bases, V lost 0 bases, and 2 bases had no gene match. Germline V gene data show CDR1 as SGHTA and CDR2 as FQGNSA. This chain's CDR3 is CASSLARDREQFF. The CDR3 nucleotides read TGTGCCAGCAGCTTAGCGCGGGACAGGGAGCAGTTCTTC.

This clonotype was seen many times. The rearrangement uses TRBV27 and TRBJ2-2; unclear D gene. Germline V gene lookup returns CDR1 MNHEY and CDR2 SMNVEV (reference sequence). The CDR3 runs to 14 residues. V dropped 9 bases and J dropped 5 bases, with 16 bases sitting between them. CDR3 in amino acids: CARWWAEGTGELFF. In DNA form, the CDR3 reads TGTGCCAGATGGTGGGCAGAAGGGACCGGGGAGCTGTTTTTT.

A note on this clonotype: A clone one base away is much larger, so this may be a read error. This chain joins TRBV6-2 or TRBV6-3 and TRBJ1-5; D remains ambiguous. CDR1 and CDR2 from the germline V gene are MNHEY and SVGEGT. Trimming took off 5 bases at V and 7 bases at J, with 18 bases between the two ends. The CDR3 runs to 15 residues. CDR3 in amino acids: CASSKSPARGQPQHF. The CDR3 DNA reads as TGTGCCAGCAGTAAAAGCCCGGCACGGGGACAGCCCCAGCATTTT.

This clonotype was counted only a few times. The rearrangement links TRBV20-1 to TRBJ1-1; 10 positions agree with TRBD1. V shed 0 bases, J shed 4 bases, and the junction held 8 bases outside the gene matches. Germline values: CDR1 DFQATT, CDR2 SNEGSKA (reference sequence). CDR3 length: 16 amino acids. The DNA for the CDR3 is TGCAGTGCTAGAGAGGAACGCAGGACAGGGGGCACTGAAGCTTTCTTT. It codes for CSAREERRTGGTEAFF.

For this clonotype: Germline and junction disagree at one end, which may indicate a read error. The chain has TRBV5-4 and TRBJ2-5; possibly TRBD1 for D (6 bases). The CDR3 runs 13 residues. Germline V gives CDR1 SGHNT, CDR2 YYREEE (reference sequence). CDR3 sequence reads: CACSWQQGETQYF. The CDR3 DNA reads TGTGCCTGCAGCTGGCAGCAGGGGGAGACCCAGTACTTC.

CDR3 in DNA: TGTGCCATCAGACCGGGACAGGGGCTGTATGGCTACACCTTC. Its protein product is CAIRPGQGLYGYTF. V and J are TRBV10-3 and TRBJ1-2; 10 bases agree with TRBD1. The CDR3 spans 14 residues. From germline, CDR1 is ENHRY and CDR2 SYGVKD. The ends lost 6 bases at V and 5 bases at J; junction bases unmatched: 6.

This clonotype was detected only a few times. The CDR3 loop reads CAISESGTRADTQYF. In DNA form, the CDR3 reads TGTGCCATCAGTGAGTCGGGGACTAGGGCAGATACGCAGTATTTT. The chain is built from TRBV10-3 and TRBJ2-3, with 8 bases fitting TRBD2. CDR1 is ENHRY, CDR2 SYGVKD, per germline. There are 15 residues in the CDR3. With 0 bases clipped from V and 4 bases from J, the junction kept 3 bases outside the gene matches.

This clonotype appeared a few times. The gene calls are TRBV6-2 or TRBV6-3 and TRBJ1-2; D not certain. Germline V gene sequence: CDR1 MNHEY, CDR2 SVGEGT. V lost 0 bases to trimming and J lost 6 bases, with 8 bases between them. This CDR3 has 13 amino acids. This CDR3 reads CASSYSSRDGYTF. As DNA, the CDR3 is TGTGCCAGCAGTTACTCGTCTAGGGATGGCTACACCTTC.

The chain joins TRBV10-3 to TRBJ2-7; either TRBD1 or TRBD2 may fit D (6 bases each). The CDR3 is 18 residues long. The V gene's germline CDR1 is ENHRY and CDR2 SYGVKD. Between the trimmed V and J ends, which lost 0 bases and 2 bases, there was a span of 20 bases. The CDR3 region is CAISESGGGGRGPYEQYF. CDR3 nucleotides: TGTGCCATCAGTGAGTCCGGCGGAGGGGGTAGAGGCCCCTACGAGCAGTACTTC.

This chain joins TRBV15 and TRBJ2-2; 7 bases line up with TRBD2. CDR3 size: 14 residues. V lost 0 bases, J lost 7 bases, and 2 bases stayed unmatched. Germline CDR1 is LNHNV and CDR2 is YYDKDF (reference sequence). CDR3 coding DNA: TGTGCCACCAGCAGAGATAGCGGGCACGGGGAGCTGTTTTTT. It encodes CATSRDSGHGELFF.

The chain uses TRBV27 and TRBJ2-1, with 11 bases identical to TRBD2. V dropped 0 bases and J dropped 4; count of bases not matched to a gene: 8. The CDR3 covers 18 residues. Per the germline V gene, CDR1 is MNHEY and CDR2 is SMNVEV (reference sequence). The CDR3: CASSLSLLAGDLYNEQFF. Written as DNA, the CDR3 is TGTGCCAGCAGTTTATCCTTACTAGCGGGAGACCTTTACAATGAGCAGTTCTTC.

This clonotype came up many times. The chain recombines TRBV6-2 or TRBV6-3 with TRBJ1-2; no firm D call. The CDR3 is 11 residues long. V lost 8 bases and J 4 bases, leaving 8 bases between the germline ends. The V gene's germline CDR1 is MNHEY and CDR2 SVGEGT. The CDR3 nucleotides are TGTGCCAGCGGACTTAGCTATGGCTACACCTTC. Its protein product is CASGLSYGYTF.

This clonotype was found many times. The chain carries TRBV20-1 and TRBJ1-1; D gene unclear. The length of the CDR3 is 12 residues. In germline, CDR1 is DFQATT, CDR2 SNEGSKA (reference sequence). Trimming left V 5 bases short and J 0 bases short, with 7 bases between. The CDR3: CSAVILNTEAFF. The CDR3 bases are TGCAGTGCTGTTATTTTGAACACTGAAGCTTTCTTT.

This clonotype has only a few counts. This sequence joins TRBV19 and TRBJ2-7; the D gene is possibly TRBD1 (6 bases). V lost 9 bases to trimming and J lost 3 bases, with 15 bases between them. CDR3 length: 13 residues. From germline, CDR1 is LNHDA and CDR2 SQIVND (reference sequence). The chain's CDR3 is CASGVQGRYEQYF. Written as DNA, the CDR3 is TGTGCCAGCGGGGTACAGGGACGCTACGAGCAGTACTTC.

This clonotype was detected many times. The chain has TRBV12-3 or TRBV12-4 and TRBJ1-5; D gene uncertain. The CDR3 is made up of 13 amino acids. V shed 1 base and J shed 6 bases, with 7 bases lying between them. The CDR3 protein is CASSLEYSQPQHF. In nucleotides, the CDR3 is TGTGCCAGCAGTTTAGAATATAGTCAGCCCCAGCATTTT.